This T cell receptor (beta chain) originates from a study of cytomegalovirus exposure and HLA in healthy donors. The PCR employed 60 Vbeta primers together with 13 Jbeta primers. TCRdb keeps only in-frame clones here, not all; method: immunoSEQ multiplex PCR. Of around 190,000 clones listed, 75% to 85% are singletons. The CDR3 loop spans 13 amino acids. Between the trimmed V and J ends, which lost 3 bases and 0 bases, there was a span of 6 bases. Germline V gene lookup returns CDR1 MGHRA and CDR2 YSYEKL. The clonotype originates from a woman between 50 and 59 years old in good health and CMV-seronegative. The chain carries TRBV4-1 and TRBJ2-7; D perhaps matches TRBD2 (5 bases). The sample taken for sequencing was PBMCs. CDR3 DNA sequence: TGCGCCAGCAGCCATGGGAGCTCCTACGAGCAGTACTTC. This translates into CASSHGSSYEQYF.